The clone carrying this T cell receptor (beta chain) came up once. Authors' data handling: Reference gene primer amplification gave nucleated cell count estimates. The method was immunoSEQ multiplex PCR; TCRdb's version includes in-frame clones alone and lacks a portion of them. D and trimming come from the DNA, and the V and J calls and clone size come from that table. The table lists approximately 75,000 clones, 88% of them singletons. The data belong to a study of blood T cell repertoires in COVID-19. Study-wide context: Sites in the United States, Italy and Spain provided acute and convalescent COVID-19 samples. Sources were T cells, B-cell-depleted T cells, or PBMCs; the material itself was cDNA or gDNA.

Source material: peripheral blood. The sequence came from a man aged 50-59 years with acute or convalescent COVID-19.

The CDR3: CASSPATSGVSETQYF. The CDR3 nucleotides are TGTGCCAGCAGCCCCGCGACTAGCGGGGTTAGCGAGACCCAGTACTTC. The genes are TRBV3-1 (or the pseudogene TRBV3-2) and TRBJ2-5, with TRBD2 matching over 11 bases. After removal of 4 bases from V and 5 bases from J, the junction contained 9 bases not matched to a gene. This CDR3 is built from 16 residues. CDR1 is LGHDT, CDR2 YNNKEL, per germline (reference sequence).